Here is one T cell receptor (beta chain) with its context. Participant age was roughly 18 to 90 years, and participants resided in fewer than 30 US areas. Participant reports of clinical history set cohort assignment. The CDR3 length is 19 residues. Germline CDR1 and CDR2: PRHDT and FYEKMQ (reference sequence). Trimming cost V 2 bases and J 5 bases; bases outside gene matches: 16. The sample originates from a study of blood T cell repertoires in COVID-19. Authors' analysis steps: By means of reference gene primer amplification, nucleated cell counts were estimated. Libraries were prepared by immunoSEQ multiplex PCR; TCRdb keeps only in-frame clonotypes and omits some of them. Clone size and V and J calls were adopted from that table, with D and trimming inferred from the DNA. This table holds about 380,000 clones, more than 85% found once.

The receptor's source is a woman in her 30s who had recovered from COVID-19. Sample: PBMCs or T cells enriched from blood (not recorded which). The rearrangement links TRBV13 to TRBJ1-1, with 11 bases matching TRBD1. The CDR3 region has the DNA TGTGCCAGCAGCTTATATTTAGTTGGACAGGGGGCGCCTGGTACTGAAGCTTTCTTT. This sequence encodes CASSLYLVGQGAPGTEAFF.